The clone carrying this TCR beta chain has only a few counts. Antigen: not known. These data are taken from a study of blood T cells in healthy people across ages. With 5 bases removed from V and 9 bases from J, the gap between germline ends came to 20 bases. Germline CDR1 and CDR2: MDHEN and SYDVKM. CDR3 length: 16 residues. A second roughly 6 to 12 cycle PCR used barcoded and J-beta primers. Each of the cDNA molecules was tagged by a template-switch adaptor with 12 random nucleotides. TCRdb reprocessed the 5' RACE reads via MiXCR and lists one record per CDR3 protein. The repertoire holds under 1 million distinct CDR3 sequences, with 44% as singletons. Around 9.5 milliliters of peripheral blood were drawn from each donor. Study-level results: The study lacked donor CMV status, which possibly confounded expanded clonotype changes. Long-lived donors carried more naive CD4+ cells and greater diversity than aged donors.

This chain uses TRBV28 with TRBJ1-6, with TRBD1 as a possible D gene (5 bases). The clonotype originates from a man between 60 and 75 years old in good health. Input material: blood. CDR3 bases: TGTGCCAGCAGTACCGGGACGGCGAATATGTTTTCACCCCTCCACTTT. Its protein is CASSTGTANMFSPLHF.